These 32 T cell receptor beta chains were all obtained from the same sample, sequenced in a study of blood T cell repertoires in COVID-19 (dated by TCRdb to the early 2020s). Library method: the immunoSEQ multiplex PCR assay. The table was pulled from immuneACCESS by TCRdb, which kept in-frame rearrangements only. Such tables lose some clones; where checked, under half of the loss comes from unresolved V genes, and the rest has no known cause. The sample data list 150,000 to 200,000 clones, and around 80% of these were observed just once. The ten largest clones take up 9.5% to 11% of the sample. The sequenced sample was peripheral blood. The receptors here all came from a man in his sixties with active or convalescent COVID-19.

The chain has TRBV4-1 and TRBJ1-5; TRBD1 matches 7 bases. Germline CDR1 MGHRA, CDR2 YSYEKL. The CDR3 sequence is 14 residues long. Trimming took 3 bases from V and 7 from J; bases not matched to a gene: 6. CDR3 DNA: TGCGCCAGCAGCCAGCACAGGGGCTTGCAGCCCCAGCATTTT. Translation: CASSQHRGLQPQHF.

The chain links TRBV5-1 to TRBJ1-1; no reliable D call. The CDR3 totals 14 residues. Germline CDR1 is SGHRS and CDR2 is YFSETQ. The V and J ends lost 0 bases and 6 bases respectively, with 12 bases between them. The CDR3 DNA reads as TGCGCCAGCAGCTTGGGTCACAGACTAGCTGAAGCTTTCTTT. Protein sequence: CASSLGHRLAEAFF.

The chain recombines TRBV6-1 with TRBJ1-5, with D perhaps TRBD1 (6 bases). The CDR3 extends over 16 amino acids. Deletions cut 2 bases from V and 6 bases from J, with 17 bases between. From germline, CDR1 is MNHNS and CDR2 SASEGT. CDR3 region: CASSELPRGPGQPQHF. DNA for the CDR3: TGTGCCAGCAGTGAACTCCCCAGGGGCCCCGGTCAGCCCCAGCATTTT.

The CDR3 reads CASSSTGTTDTQYF. The CDR3 coding sequence is TGTGCCAGCAGCTCTACAGGGACCACAGATACGCAGTATTTT. This chain uses TRBV11-3 with TRBJ2-3; D possibly corresponds to TRBD1 (6 bases). The V gene's germline CDR1 is SGHNT and CDR2 YENEEA. Trimming cost V 4 bases and J 2 bases, with 10 bases left between them. The CDR3 has 14 residues. Combining the CDR3 with reference TRBV11-3 and TRBJ2-3 gives the whole variable domain EAGVVQSPRYKIIEKKQPVAFWCNPISGHNTLYWYLQNLGQGPELLIRYENEEAVDDSQLPKDRFSAERLKGVDSTLKIQPAELGDSAVYLCASSSTGTTDTQYFGPGTRLTVL.

This clone was observed a single time. The gene calls are TRBV6-1 and TRBJ2-1; 10 nucleotides align to TRBD2. This CDR3 spans 14 amino acids. V dropped 3 bases and J dropped 9; count of bases not matched to a gene: 5. CDR1 is MNHNS, CDR2 SASEGT, per germline. CDR3 DNA sequence: TGTGCCAGCAGTGAGGGACTAGCGTTCGGTGAGCAGTTCTTC. Translated, it gives CASSEGLAFGEQFF.

V gene TRBV7-6 combines with J gene TRBJ2-7; 14 bases line up with TRBD2. V shed 5 bases and J 4 bases; nucleotides not matched to a gene: 7. The CDR3 is 16 amino acids. Per germline, CDR1 SGHVS and CDR2 FNYEAQ. CDR3: CASSGGLAGGSYEQYF. In nucleotides, the CDR3 is TGTGCCAGCAGCGGCGGACTAGCGGGAGGTTCGTACGAGCAGTACTTC.

V is TRBV19 and J is TRBJ2-6, with TRBD2 matching over 13 bases. The CDR3 consists of 19 residues. V shed 2 bases, J shed 1 base, and the junction held 5 bases outside the gene matches. From germline, CDR1 is LNHDA and CDR2 SQIVND (reference sequence). CDR3 region: CASSILTSGRGSGANVLTF. The CDR3 region has the DNA TGTGCCAGTAGTATACTTACTAGCGGGAGGGGATCTGGGGCCAACGTCCTGACTTTC.

V gene TRBV4-1 combines with J gene TRBJ1-6; 8 bases line up with TRBD1. Germline CDR1 and CDR2: MGHRA and YSYEKL. J lost 7 bases, V lost 0 bases, and 5 bases had no gene match. This CDR3 is 16 amino acids long. The CDR3 reads CASSQDGQGSNSPLHF. The CDR3, as DNA: TGCGCCAGCAGCCAAGACGGACAGGGATCGAATTCACCCCTCCACTTT.

V gene TRBV29-1 combines with J gene TRBJ1-6; D is possibly TRBD1 (5 bases). Germline loops: CDR1 SQVTM, CDR2 ANQGSEA. Trimming took 6 bases from V and 5 from J, leaving 14 bases between them. CDR3 length: 14 residues. The CDR3 coding sequence is TGCAGCGTGGCGATTGGGACTAATAATTCACCCCTCCACTTT. It translates to CSVAIGTNNSPLHF.

This rearrangement joins TRBV6-6 to TRBJ2-2; 10 nucleotides match TRBD2. The V and J ends lost 6 bases and 5 bases, in that order; junction bases with no gene match: 9. Germline loops: CDR1 MNHNY, CDR2 SVGAGI (reference sequence). This CDR3 is 16 amino acids long. The CDR3 DNA reads as TGTGCCAGCAGAACACCGGGACTAGCGTCTACCGGGGAGCTGTTTTTT. Its translation is CASRTPGLASTGELFF.

This chain connects TRBV7-9 to TRBJ2-5, with TRBD2 matching over 11 bases. Germline V CDR1 and CDR2: SEHNR, FQNEAQ (reference sequence). The V segment lost 3 bases and the J segment 5 bases; nucleotides outside the gene matches: 8. The CDR3 is made up of 16 amino acids. The CDR3 here is CASSLLAGGPRETQYF. CDR3 coding DNA: TGTGCCAGCAGCTTGTTAGCGGGAGGGCCCCGGGAGACCCAGTACTTC.

This chain uses TRBV6-6 with TRBJ1-2, with 10 bases matching TRBD1. Germline CDR1 MNHNY, CDR2 SVGAGI (reference sequence). The CDR3 loop spans 14 amino acids. J gave up 2 bases and V 6 bases, and 3 bases lay outside the gene matches. CDR3: CASRGTGDNYGYTF. CDR3 DNA: TGTGCCAGCAGGGGGACAGGGGACAACTATGGCTACACCTTC.

The CDR3 DNA reads TGCGCCAGCAGCTTGGCCGGGGACTACAATCAGCCCCAGCATTTT. It yields the protein CASSLAGDYNQPQHF. The chain is built from TRBV5-1 and TRBJ1-5; possibly TRBD1 for D (5 bases). CDR1 SGHRS and CDR2 YFSETQ come from the germline V gene. The CDR3 contains 15 residues. V was shortened by 0 bases and J by 3 bases, with 10 bases between the two germline ends.

The sample holds a few counts of this clone. The chain combines TRBV27 with TRBJ1-6; 8 nucleotides agree with TRBD1. Germline V gene sequence: CDR1 MNHEY, CDR2 SMNVEV (reference sequence). This CDR3 has 15 amino acids. J lost 9 bases, V lost 5 bases, and 9 bases had no gene match. CDR3 amino acids: CASSREQGVGSPLHF. CDR3 in DNA: TGTGCCAGCAGTAGAGAACAGGGGGTAGGTTCACCCCTCCACTTT.

The CDR3 DNA follows: TGTGCCAGCAGACGGACAGGTCCATCCTACAATGAGCAGTTCTTC. This gives the protein CASRRTGPSYNEQFF. The J gene is TRBJ2-1, the V gene TRBV5-8; TRBD1 agrees at 7 bases. Germline V gene sequence: CDR1 SGHTS, CDR2 YDEGEE. V gave up 5 bases and J gave up 1 base; unmatched junction bases: 6. CDR3 size: 15 residues.

The chain recombines TRBV5-5 with TRBJ2-3; 14 positions agree with TRBD2. Trimming cost V 3 bases and J 4 bases; bases outside gene matches: 4. CDR3 length equals 16 residues. CDR1 and CDR2 (germline): SGHKS, YYEKEE (reference sequence). CDR3 in DNA: TGTGCCAGCAGCTCCGGACTAGCGGGAGGAGCAGATACGCAGTATTTT. The encoded protein is CASSSGLAGGADTQYF.

The chain is built from TRBV5-1 and TRBJ2-3, with 7 bases matching TRBD2. This CDR3 is built from 15 residues. J lost 2 bases, V lost 8 bases, and 11 bases had no gene match. Germline lookup yields CDR1 SGHRS and CDR2 YFSETQ. The chain's CDR3 is CASGRTGTNTDTQYF. In DNA form, the CDR3 reads TGCGCCAGTGGGAGGACCGGGACTAACACAGATACGCAGTATTTT.

The J gene is TRBJ1-2, the V gene TRBV15, with D perhaps TRBD1 (5 bases). V lost 1 base, J lost 1 base, and 7 bases lay in between. From germline, CDR1 is LNHNV and CDR2 YYDKDF (reference sequence). There are 14 residues in the CDR3. This CDR3 reads CATSRGGSNYGYTF. The CDR3 nucleotides are TGTGCCACCAGCAGAGGGGGCAGTAACTATGGCTACACCTTC.

The V call is TRBV14, the J call TRBJ1-2; D gene ambiguous. The germline V gene has CDR1 SGHDN and CDR2 FVKESK. Trimming removed 7 bases at V and 4 bases at J, with 13 bases between. This CDR3 contains 13 residues. The CDR3 sequence is CASTDDTIYGYTF. Here the CDR3 DNA reads TGTGCCAGCACTGATGACACGATCTATGGCTACACCTTC.

This sequence joins TRBV19 and TRBJ1-3, with 10 bases that match TRBD1. Trimming at V came to 5 bases and at J to 1 base, leaving 5 bases not matched to a gene. The CDR3 runs 16 residues. Germline loops: CDR1 LNHDA, CDR2 SQIVND (reference sequence). CDR3 region: CASSPGQGNSGNTIYF. CDR3 DNA sequence: TGTGCCAGTAGTCCGGGACAGGGGAATTCTGGAAACACCATATATTTT.

This clone was recorded only once. The rearrangement uses TRBV3-1 (or the pseudogene TRBV3-2) and TRBJ2-3; 11 nucleotides agree with TRBD1. The junction had 8 bases not matched to a gene; V was cut back by 4 bases and J by 2 bases. This CDR3 is built from 17 residues. Germline V gene lookup returns CDR1 LGHDT and CDR2 YNNKEL (reference sequence). The CDR3 sequence: CASSPTLDRGLTDTQYF. CDR3 nucleotide sequence: TGTGCCAGCAGCCCAACCCTGGACAGGGGGCTCACAGATACGCAGTATTTT.

The V call is TRBV6-5, the J call TRBJ2-3; the match to TRBD1 covers 7 bases. J was trimmed by 1 base and V by 2 bases; bases with no gene match: 0. The CDR3 totals 14 residues. Per the germline V gene, CDR1 is MNHEY and CDR2 is SVGAGI. The CDR3 coding sequence is TGTGCCAGCAGTTACGGACAGGGCACAGATACGCAGTATTTT. This encodes CASSYGQGTDTQYF.

The CDR3 region has the DNA TGTGCCAGCAGGCGACAGGGAAGTGGAAATCAGCCCCAGCATTTT. Its protein product is CASRRQGSGNQPQHF. The rearrangement uses TRBV6-4 and TRBJ1-5, with 7 bases fitting TRBD1. This CDR3 is built from 15 residues. Trimming at V came to 6 bases and at J to 4 bases, leaving 9 bases not matched to a gene. Per the germline V gene, CDR1 is MRHNA and CDR2 is SNTAGT.

The rearrangement links TRBV6-5 to TRBJ1-6; D gene ambiguous. V lost 2 bases to trimming and J lost 7 bases, with 15 bases between them. Germline CDR1 MNHEY, CDR2 SVGAGI. CDR3 length: 16 amino acids. The CDR3 DNA is TGTGCCAGCAGTTACCAACGACCGGGTGGGAATTCACCCCTCCACTTT. Protein product: CASSYQRPGGNSPLHF.

The chain combines TRBV2 with TRBJ2-5; TRBD2 aligns across 10 bases. Germline values: CDR1 SNHLY, CDR2 FYNNEI. This CDR3 contains 16 residues. V trimming: 2 bases; J trimming: 5 bases; junction bases outside the gene matches: 8. This CDR3 reads CASSEQLAGRVETQYF. Here the CDR3 DNA reads TGTGCCAGCAGTGAACAACTAGCGGGGCGAGTGGAGACCCAGTACTTC.

The rearrangement links TRBV27 to TRBJ1-1; D unclear. From germline, CDR1 is MNHEY and CDR2 SMNVEV (reference sequence). There are 11 residues in the CDR3. V was cut by 3 bases and J by 11 bases, with 10 bases left in between. CDR3 in DNA: TGTGCCAGCAGTTTGGCGGGGAGGGCTTTCTTT. Translation: CASSLAGRAFF.

J is TRBJ2-7 and V is TRBV10-3, with 8 bases that match TRBD1. The germline V gene has CDR1 ENHRY and CDR2 SYGVKD. The V gene end was trimmed by 2 bases and the J gene end by 5 bases; junction bases not matched to a gene: 8. This CDR3 is 15 amino acids long. CDR3 loop: CAISEAQGAFDEQYF. CDR3 coding DNA: TGTGCCATCAGTGAGGCTCAGGGGGCGTTTGACGAGCAGTACTTC.

The chain is built from TRBV5-1 and TRBJ1-3; possibly TRBD1 for D (5 bases). The CDR3 is made up of 14 amino acids. CDR1 is SGHRS and CDR2 is YFSETQ in the germline V gene. With 2 bases removed from V and 1 base from J, the gap between germline ends came to 7 bases. Here the CDR3 reads CASSFGASGNTIYF. As DNA, the CDR3 is TGCGCCAGCAGCTTTGGGGCTTCTGGAAACACCATATATTTT.

This clone occurred a few times. The rearrangement links TRBV5-1 to TRBJ2-3; TRBD1 matches 8 bases. Germline V gene sequence: CDR1 SGHRS, CDR2 YFSETQ. The junction had 8 bases not matched to a gene; V was cut back by 4 bases and J by 4 bases. CDR3 length: 15 residues. The CDR3 DNA follows: TGCGCCAGCAGCGACCCCACAGGGGGTGCAGATACGCAGTATTTT. Amino acid sequence: CASSDPTGGADTQYF.

In this sample, this clone turned up once. The V call is TRBV2, the J call TRBJ1-2; weak D call: TRBD1 (6 bases). This CDR3 contains 16 residues. Germline V CDR1 and CDR2: SNHLY, FYNNEI. Trimming stripped 2 bases from V and 6 bases from J, with 19 bases between. The CDR3 sequence is CASSELSGGAGHGYTF. The CDR3 DNA sequence: TGTGCCAGCAGTGAATTATCGGGGGGCGCGGGCCATGGCTACACCTTC. The variable domain in full, with the rest retrieved from reference TRBV2 and TRBJ1-2, is EPEVTQTPSHQVTQMGQEVILRCVPISNHLYFYWYRQILGQKVEFLVSFYNNEISEKSEIFDDQFSVERPDGSNFTLKIRSTKLEDSAMYFCASSELSGGAGHGYTFGSGTRLTVV.

This clone was seen once. The chain uses TRBV5-4 and TRBJ1-1; D unresolved. This CDR3 has 14 amino acids. The ends were cut back, 5 bases at V and 0 bases at J, with 11 bases in the middle. CDR1 and CDR2 from the germline V gene are SGHNT and YYREEE (reference sequence). CDR3 DNA: TGTGCCAGCAGGGCTACGAGGATGAACACTGAAGCTTTCTTT. Protein: CASRATRMNTEAFF.

The V and J genes are TRBV18 and TRBJ2-5; unclear D gene. V lost 4 bases, J lost 4 bases, and 10 bases lay in between. This CDR3 comprises 13 residues. CDR1 KGHSH and CDR2 LQKENI come from the germline V gene. The CDR3 loop is CASSLSSRETQYF. The DNA for the CDR3 is TGTGCCAGCTCACTTTCCTCTCGAGAGACCCAGTACTTC.